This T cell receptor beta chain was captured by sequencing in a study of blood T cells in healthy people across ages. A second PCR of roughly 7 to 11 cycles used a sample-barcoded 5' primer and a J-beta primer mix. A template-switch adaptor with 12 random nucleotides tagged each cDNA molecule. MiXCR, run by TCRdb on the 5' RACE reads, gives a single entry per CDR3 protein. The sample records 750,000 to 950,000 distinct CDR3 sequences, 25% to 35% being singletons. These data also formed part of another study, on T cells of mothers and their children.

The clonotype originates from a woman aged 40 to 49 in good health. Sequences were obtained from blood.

CDR3 sequence: CASSFVIEETQYF. The CDR3 DNA reads TGTGCCAGCAGTTTTGTAATCGAAGAGACCCAGTACTTC. The J gene is TRBJ2-5, the V gene TRBV12-3 or TRBV12-4; no clear D. The CDR3 extends over 13 amino acids. Between the trimmed V and J ends, which lost 3 bases and 3 bases, there was a span of 8 bases.